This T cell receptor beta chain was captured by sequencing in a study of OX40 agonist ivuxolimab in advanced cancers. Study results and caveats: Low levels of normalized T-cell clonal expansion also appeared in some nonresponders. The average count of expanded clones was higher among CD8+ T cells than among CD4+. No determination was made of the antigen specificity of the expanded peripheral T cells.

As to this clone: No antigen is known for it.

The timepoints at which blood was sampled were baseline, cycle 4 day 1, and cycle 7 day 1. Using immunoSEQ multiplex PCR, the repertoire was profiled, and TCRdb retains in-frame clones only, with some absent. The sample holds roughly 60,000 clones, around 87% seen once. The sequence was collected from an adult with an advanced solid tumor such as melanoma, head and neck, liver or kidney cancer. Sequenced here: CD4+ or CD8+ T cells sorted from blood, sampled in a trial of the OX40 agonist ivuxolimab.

The CDR3 region is CASSEYILSGQSQPQHF. CDR3 sequence (DNA): TGTGCCAGCAGTGAGTACATACTCAGCGGGCAAAGCCAGCCCCAGCATTTT. This chain uses TRBV2 with TRBJ1-5, with D hard to call. Germline values: CDR1 SNHLY, CDR2 FYNNEI. Trimming removed 3 bases at V and 7 bases at J, with 22 bases between. The CDR3 runs 17 residues.